This section outlines one T cell receptor beta chain sequence together with its context. Participants, about 18 to 90 years old, spanned fewer than 25 US areas. The source of the sample is a study of blood T cell repertoires in COVID-19. Study in general: Samples representing acute and convalescent COVID-19 were sourced from the United States, Italy and Spain.

Germline V gene data show CDR1 as LNHDA and CDR2 as SQIVND (reference sequence). The length of the CDR3 is 16 residues. V lost 3 bases and J lost 3, with 17 bases in between. Clones were read by immunoSEQ multiplex PCR, and TCRdb kept only the in-frame ones, dropping some. The table shows about 60,000 clones, with approximately 81% occurring only once. The sequenced sample was PBMCs or T cells enriched from blood (not recorded which). This TCR was sampled from a woman between 35 and 50 years old with acute COVID-19. The chain joins TRBV19 to TRBJ2-5; a possible D gene is TRBD1 (7 bases). This chain's CDR3 is CASSIVPGQREETQYF. The CDR3 coding sequence is TGTGCCAGTAGTATCGTACCGGGACAGCGGGAAGAGACCCAGTACTTC.